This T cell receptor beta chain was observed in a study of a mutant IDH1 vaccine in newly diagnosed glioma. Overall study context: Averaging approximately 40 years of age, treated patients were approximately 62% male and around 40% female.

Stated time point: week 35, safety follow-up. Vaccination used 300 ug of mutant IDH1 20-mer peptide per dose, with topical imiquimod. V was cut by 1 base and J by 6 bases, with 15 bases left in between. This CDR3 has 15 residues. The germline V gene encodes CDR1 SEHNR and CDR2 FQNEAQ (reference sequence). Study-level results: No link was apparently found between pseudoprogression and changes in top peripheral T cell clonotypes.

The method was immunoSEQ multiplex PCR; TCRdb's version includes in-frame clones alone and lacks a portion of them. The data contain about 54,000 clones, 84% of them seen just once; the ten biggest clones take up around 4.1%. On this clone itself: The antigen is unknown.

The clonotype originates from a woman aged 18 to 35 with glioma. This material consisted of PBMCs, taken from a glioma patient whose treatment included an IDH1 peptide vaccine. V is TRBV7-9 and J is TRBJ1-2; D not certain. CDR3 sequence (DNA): TGTGCCAGCAGCTTAGACCCACGGGGTCGCGATGGCTACACCTTC. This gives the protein CASSLDPRGRDGYTF.